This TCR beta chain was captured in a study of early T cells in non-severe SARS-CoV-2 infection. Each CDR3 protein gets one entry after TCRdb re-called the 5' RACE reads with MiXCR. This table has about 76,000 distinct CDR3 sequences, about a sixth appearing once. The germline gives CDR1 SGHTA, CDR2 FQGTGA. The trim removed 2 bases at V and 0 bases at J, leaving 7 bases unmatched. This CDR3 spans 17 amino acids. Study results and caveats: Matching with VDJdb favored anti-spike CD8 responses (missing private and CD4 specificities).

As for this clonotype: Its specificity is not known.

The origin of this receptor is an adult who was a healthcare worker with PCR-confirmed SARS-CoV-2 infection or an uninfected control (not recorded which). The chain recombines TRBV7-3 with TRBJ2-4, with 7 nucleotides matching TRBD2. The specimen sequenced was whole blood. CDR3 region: CASSLLWEGLAKNIQYF. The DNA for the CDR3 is TGTGCCAGCAGCTTACTATGGGAGGGCCTAGCCAAAAACATTCAGTACTTC.